What follows are 4 T cell receptor beta chains derived from one specimen sequenced in a study of cytomegalovirus exposure and HLA in healthy donors. Primers included in the PCR were 60 Vbeta and 13 Jbeta primers. Sequencing was performed with immunoSEQ multiplex PCR; in TCRdb, only in-frame clones are kept and a portion is missing. Altogether tens of thousands of clones are present, under 90% being singletons, with the ten largest covering about a third. Sample: PBMCs. These receptors all come from a man aged 45-65 years in good health and CMV-seropositive.

The rearrangement links TRBV5-4 to TRBJ2-2; the D gene is possibly TRBD2 (5 bases). V lost 2 bases to trimming and J lost 6 bases, with 11 bases between them. CDR3 length: 14 residues. Per germline, CDR1 SGHNT and CDR2 YYREEE (reference sequence). The CDR3 reads CASSLYSGAGELFF. The DNA for the CDR3 is TGTGCCAGCAGCTTATATTCCGGGGCCGGGGAGCTGTTTTTT.

The chain uses TRBV10-3 and TRBJ2-3, with TRBD1 identical over 7 bases. This CDR3 has 15 amino acids. The junction had 7 bases not matched to a gene; V was cut back by 5 bases and J by 2 bases. Germline V CDR1 and CDR2: ENHRY, SYGVKD. As DNA, the CDR3 is TGTGCCATCAGTTGGACAGGTGGAATCACAGATACGCAGTATTTT. Its translation: CAISWTGGITDTQYF.

This clone showed up just once. V and J are TRBV30 and TRBJ2-1, with 9 bases that match TRBD1. The CDR3 contains 13 residues. The germline V gene has CDR1 GTSNPN and CDR2 SVGIG (reference sequence). Unmatched junction bases numbered 4, after V lost 3 bases and J lost 7 bases. This chain's CDR3 is CAWSVDRGNEQFF. In nucleotides, the CDR3 is TGTGCCTGGAGCGTGGACAGGGGTAATGAGCAGTTCTTC.

The chain employs TRBV30 and TRBJ2-2; D gene ambiguous. V gave up 0 bases and J gave up 3 bases, with 5 bases separating them. From germline, CDR1 is GTSNPN and CDR2 SVGIG (reference sequence). This CDR3 is 13 amino acids long. The CDR3 DNA reads TGTGCCTGGAGTGTAACTGACACCGGGGAGCTGTTTTTT. Translating gives CAWSVTDTGELFF.